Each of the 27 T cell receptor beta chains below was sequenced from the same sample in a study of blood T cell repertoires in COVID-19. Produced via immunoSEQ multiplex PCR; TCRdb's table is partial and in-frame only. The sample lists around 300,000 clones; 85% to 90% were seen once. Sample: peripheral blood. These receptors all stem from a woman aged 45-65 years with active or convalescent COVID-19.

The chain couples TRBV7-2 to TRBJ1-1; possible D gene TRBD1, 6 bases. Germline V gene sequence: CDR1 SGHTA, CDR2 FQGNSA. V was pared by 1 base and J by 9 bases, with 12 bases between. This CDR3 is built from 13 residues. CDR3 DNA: TGTGCCAGCAGCTTAGGGTGGGGGGGCCAAGCTTTCTTT. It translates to CASSLGWGGQAFF.

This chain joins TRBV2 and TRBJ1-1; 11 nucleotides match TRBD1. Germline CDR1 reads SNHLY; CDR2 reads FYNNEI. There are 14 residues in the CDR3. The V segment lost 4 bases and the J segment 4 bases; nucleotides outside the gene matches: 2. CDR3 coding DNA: TGTGCCAGCAGTGGGACAGGGGGCTTCACTGAAGCTTTCTTT. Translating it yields CASSGTGGFTEAFF.

Here the CDR3 reads CASSYGGSGGLNEQFF. The CDR3 DNA sequence: TGTGCCAGCAGTTACGGAGGGAGCGGGGGTTTAAATGAGCAGTTCTTC. The chain couples TRBV6-5 to TRBJ2-1, with 8 bases fitting TRBD2. CDR1 and CDR2 from the germline V gene are MNHEY and SVGAGI. This CDR3 spans 16 amino acids. J gave up 7 bases and V 2 bases, and 10 bases lay outside the gene matches.

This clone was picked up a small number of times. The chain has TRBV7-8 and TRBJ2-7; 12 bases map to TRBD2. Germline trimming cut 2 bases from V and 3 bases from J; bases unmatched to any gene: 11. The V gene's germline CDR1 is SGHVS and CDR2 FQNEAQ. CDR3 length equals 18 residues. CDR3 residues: CASSLTSGLAGRNYEQYF. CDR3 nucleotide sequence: TGTGCCAGCAGCTTAACAAGTGGACTAGCGGGGAGAAACTACGAGCAGTACTTC.

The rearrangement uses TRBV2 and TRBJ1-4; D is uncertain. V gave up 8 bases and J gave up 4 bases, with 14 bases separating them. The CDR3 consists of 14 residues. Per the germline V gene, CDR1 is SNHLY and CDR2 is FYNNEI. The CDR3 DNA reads TGTGCCAGCGCTTATCGGTCAAATAATGAAAAACTGTTTTTT. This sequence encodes CASAYRSNNEKLFF. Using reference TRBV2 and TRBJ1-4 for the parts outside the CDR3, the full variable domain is EPEVTQTPSHQVTQMGQEVILRCVPISNHLYFYWYRQILGQKVEFLVSFYNNEISEKSEIFDDQFSVERPDGSNFTLKIRSTKLEDSAMYFCASAYRSNNEKLFFGSGTQLSVL.

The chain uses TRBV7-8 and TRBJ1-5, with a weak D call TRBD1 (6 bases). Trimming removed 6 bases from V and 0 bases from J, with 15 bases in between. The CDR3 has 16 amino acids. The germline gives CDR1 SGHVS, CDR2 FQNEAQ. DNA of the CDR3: TGTGCCAGCAGTCATTATCCGGACAGTAGCAATCAGCCCCAGCATTTT. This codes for CASSHYPDSSNQPQHF.

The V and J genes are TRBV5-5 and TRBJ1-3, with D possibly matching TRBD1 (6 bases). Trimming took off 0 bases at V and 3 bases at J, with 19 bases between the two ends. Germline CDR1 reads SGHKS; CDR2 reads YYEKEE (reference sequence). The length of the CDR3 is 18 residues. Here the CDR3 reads CASSLVGAGANRGNTIYF. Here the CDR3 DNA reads TGTGCCAGCAGCTTGGTGGGCGCGGGGGCTAATCGTGGAAACACCATATATTTT. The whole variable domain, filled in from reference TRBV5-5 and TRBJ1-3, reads DAGVTQSPTHLIKTRGQQVTLRCSPISGHKSVSWYQQVLGQGPQFIFQYYEKEERGRGNFPDRFSARQFPNYSSELNVNALLLGDSALYLCASSLVGAGANRGNTIYFGEGSWLTVV.

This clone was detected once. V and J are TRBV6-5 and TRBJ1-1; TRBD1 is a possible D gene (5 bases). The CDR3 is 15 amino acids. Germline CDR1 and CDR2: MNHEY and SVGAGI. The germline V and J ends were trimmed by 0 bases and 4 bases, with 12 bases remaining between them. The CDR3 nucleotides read TGTGCCAGCAGTTACTCGACGCGGGGACGCACTGAAGCTTTCTTT. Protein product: CASSYSTRGRTEAFF.

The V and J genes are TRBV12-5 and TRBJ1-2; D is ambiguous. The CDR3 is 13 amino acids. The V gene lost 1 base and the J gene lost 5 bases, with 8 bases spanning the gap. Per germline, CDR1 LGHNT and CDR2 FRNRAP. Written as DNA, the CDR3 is TGTGCTAGTGGTTTGGCCCCTCGGTATGGCTACACCTTC. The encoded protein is CASGLAPRYGYTF.

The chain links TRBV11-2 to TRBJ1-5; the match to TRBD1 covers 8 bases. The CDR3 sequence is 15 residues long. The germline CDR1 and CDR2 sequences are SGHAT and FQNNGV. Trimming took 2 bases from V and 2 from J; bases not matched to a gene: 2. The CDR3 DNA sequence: TGTGCCAGCAGCTTATCGACAGGGGGCAATCAGCCCCAGCATTTT. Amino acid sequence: CASSLSTGGNQPQHF.

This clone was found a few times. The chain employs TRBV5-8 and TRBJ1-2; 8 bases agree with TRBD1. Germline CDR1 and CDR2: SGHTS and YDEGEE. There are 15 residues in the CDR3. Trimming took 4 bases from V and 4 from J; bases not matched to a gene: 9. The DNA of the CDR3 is TGTGCCAGCAGCCCCCCCCCGGACAGGGTCTATGGCTACACCTTC. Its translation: CASSPPPDRVYGYTF.

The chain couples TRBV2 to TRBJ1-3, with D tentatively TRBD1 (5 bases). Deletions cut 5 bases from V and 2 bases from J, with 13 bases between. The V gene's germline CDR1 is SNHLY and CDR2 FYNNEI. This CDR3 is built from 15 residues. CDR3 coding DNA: TGTGCCAGCAGTAACCAGGGTCAAGCTGGAAACACCATATATTTT. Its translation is CASSNQGQAGNTIYF.

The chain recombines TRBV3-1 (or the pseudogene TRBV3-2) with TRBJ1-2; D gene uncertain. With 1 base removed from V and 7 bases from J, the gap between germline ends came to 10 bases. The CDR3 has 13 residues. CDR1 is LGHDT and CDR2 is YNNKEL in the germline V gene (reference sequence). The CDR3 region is CASSQVERGGYTF. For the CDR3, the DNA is TGTGCCAGCAGCCAAGTTGAGCGAGGTGGCTACACCTTC.

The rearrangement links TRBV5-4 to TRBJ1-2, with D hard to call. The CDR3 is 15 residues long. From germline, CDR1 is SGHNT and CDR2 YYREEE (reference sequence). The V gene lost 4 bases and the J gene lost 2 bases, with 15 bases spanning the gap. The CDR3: CASSPAGGANYGYTF. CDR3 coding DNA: TGTGCCAGCAGCCCTGCGGGCGGAGCCAACTATGGCTACACCTTC.

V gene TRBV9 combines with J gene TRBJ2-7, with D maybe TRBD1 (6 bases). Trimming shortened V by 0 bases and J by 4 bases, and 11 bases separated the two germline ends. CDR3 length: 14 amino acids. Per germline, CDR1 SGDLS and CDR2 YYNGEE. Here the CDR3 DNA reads TGTGCCAGCAGCGTAGGGGGGCTAGGATACGAGCAGTACTTC. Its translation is CASSVGGLGYEQYF.

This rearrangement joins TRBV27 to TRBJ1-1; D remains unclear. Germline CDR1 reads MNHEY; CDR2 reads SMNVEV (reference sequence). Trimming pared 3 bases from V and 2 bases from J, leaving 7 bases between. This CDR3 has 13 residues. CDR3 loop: CASSLNRNTEAFF. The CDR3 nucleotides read TGTGCCAGCAGTTTGAACAGAAACACTGAAGCTTTCTTT.

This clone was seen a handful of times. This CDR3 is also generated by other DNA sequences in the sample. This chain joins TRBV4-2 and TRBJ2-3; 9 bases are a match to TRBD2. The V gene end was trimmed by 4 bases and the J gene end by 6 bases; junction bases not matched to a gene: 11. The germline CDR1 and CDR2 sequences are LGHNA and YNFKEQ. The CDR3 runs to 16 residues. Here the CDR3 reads CASSLAAGGRGDTQYF. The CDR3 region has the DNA TGTGCCAGCAGCCTGGCAGCGGGGGGCCGTGGGGATACGCAGTATTTT.

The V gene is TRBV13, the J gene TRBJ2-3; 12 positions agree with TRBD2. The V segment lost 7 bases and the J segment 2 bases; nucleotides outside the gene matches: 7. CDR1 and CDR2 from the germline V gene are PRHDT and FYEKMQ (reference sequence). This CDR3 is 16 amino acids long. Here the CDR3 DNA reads TGTGCCAGCACCCGGACTAGCGGGGCATTCACAGATACGCAGTATTTT. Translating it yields CASTRTSGAFTDTQYF.

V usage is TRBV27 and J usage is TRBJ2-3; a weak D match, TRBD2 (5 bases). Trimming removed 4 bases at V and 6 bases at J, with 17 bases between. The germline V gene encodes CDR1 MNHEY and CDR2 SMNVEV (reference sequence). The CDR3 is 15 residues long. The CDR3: CASSSIRENSDTQYF. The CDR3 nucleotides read TGTGCCAGCAGTTCCATCCGGGAAAACTCGGATACGCAGTATTTT.

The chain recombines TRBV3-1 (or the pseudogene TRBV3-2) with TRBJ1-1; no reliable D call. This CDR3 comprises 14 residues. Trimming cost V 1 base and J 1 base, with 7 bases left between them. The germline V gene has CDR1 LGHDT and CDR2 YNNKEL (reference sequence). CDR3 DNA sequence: TGTGCCAGCAGCCAAGGCTCAGGGAACACTGAAGCTTTCTTT. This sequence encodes CASSQGSGNTEAFF.

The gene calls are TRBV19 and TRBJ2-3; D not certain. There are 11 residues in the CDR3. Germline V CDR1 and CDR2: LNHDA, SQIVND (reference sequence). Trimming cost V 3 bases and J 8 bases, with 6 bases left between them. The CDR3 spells CASSIESTQYF. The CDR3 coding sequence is TGTGCCAGTAGTATTGAGAGTACGCAGTATTTT. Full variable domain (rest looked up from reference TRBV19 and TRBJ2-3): DGGITQSPKYLFRKEGQNVTLSCEQNLNHDAMYWYRQDPGQGLRLIYYSQIVNDFQKGDIAEGYSVSREKKESFPLTVTSAQKNPTAFYLCASSIESTQYFGPGTRLTVL.

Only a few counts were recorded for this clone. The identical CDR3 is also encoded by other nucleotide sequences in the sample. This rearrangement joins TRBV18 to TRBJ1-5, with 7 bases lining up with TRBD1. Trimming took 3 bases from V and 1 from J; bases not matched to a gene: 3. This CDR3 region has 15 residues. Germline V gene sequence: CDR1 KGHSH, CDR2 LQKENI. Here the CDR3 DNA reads TGTGCCAGCTCACCCCCAGGGGGAAGCAATCAGCCCCAGCATTTT. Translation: CASSPPGGSNQPQHF.

CDR3 nucleotides: TGTGCCAGCAGTTCGGCGGGGAGTGGATGGTATGGCTACACCTTC. This codes for CASSSAGSGWYGYTF. This chain uses TRBV6-2 or TRBV6-3 with TRBJ1-2; D unclear. Trimming stripped 4 bases from V and 5 bases from J, with 17 bases between. The CDR3 loop spans 15 amino acids. CDR1 and CDR2 from the germline V gene are MNHEY and SVGEGT.

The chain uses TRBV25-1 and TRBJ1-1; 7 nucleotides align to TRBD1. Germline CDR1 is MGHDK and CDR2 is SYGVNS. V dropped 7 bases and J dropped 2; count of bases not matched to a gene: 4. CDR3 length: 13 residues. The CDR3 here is CASTGQVNTEAFF. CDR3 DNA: TGTGCCAGCACTGGACAGGTTAACACTGAAGCTTTCTTT.

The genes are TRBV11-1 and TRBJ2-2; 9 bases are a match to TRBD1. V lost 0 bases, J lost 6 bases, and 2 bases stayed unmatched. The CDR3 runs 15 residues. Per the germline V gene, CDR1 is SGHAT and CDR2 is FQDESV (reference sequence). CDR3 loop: CASSLAGTGPGELFF. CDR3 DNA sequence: TGTGCCAGCAGCTTAGCCGGGACAGGGCCCGGGGAGCTGTTTTTT. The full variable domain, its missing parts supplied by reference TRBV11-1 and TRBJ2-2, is EAEVAQSPRYKITEKSQAVAFWCDPISGHATLYWYRQILGQGPELLVQFQDESVVDDSQLPKDRFSAERLKGVDSTLKIQPAELGDSAMYLCASSLAGTGPGELFFGEGSRLTVL.

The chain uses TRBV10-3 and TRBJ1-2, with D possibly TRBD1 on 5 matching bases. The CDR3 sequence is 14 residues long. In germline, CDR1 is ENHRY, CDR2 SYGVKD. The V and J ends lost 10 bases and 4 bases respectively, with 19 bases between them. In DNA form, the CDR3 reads TGTGCCACCCTCCGGGACTCAGCCCCCTATGGCTACACCTTC. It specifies CATLRDSAPYGYTF.

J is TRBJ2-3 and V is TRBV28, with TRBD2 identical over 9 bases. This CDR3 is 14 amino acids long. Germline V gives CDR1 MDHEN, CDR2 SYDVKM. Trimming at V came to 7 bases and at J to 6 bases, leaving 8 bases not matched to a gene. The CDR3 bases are TGTGCCAGCACCCCGGGACTAGCTAGGGATACGCAGTATTTT. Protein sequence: CASTPGLARDTQYF.